Listed below are T cell receptor beta chains from one sample, sequenced in a study of blood T cells in healthy people across ages. TCRdb re-derived calls from the 5' RACE reads in MiXCR, one entry per CDR3 protein. The sample consists of more than 650,000 distinct CDR3 sequences, about a quarter of them appearing once. This sample also appeared in a second study, on T cells of mothers and their children.

Sequenced sample: blood. The receptors were sampled from a boy aged 10-17 years in good health. Each CDR3 is given with its conserved first and last residue. A D gene is named only where the DNA matches it firmly. Size values are once, few and many counts, or a class for expanded clones, and some rows have none.

v_call: TRBV6-1; clone_size: few; j_call: TRBJ2-7; d_call: NA; cdr3_nt: TGTGCCAGCAGGGGCCTCCAGGGGGGTTACGAGCAGTACTTC; cdr3_aa: CASRGLQGGYEQYF
v_call: TRBV6-2/TRBV6-3; clone_size: NA; j_call: TRBJ2-1; d_call: TRBD1; cdr3_nt: TGTGCCAGCAGTAAGGACAGGGGGGCCTACAATGAGCAGTTCTTC; cdr3_aa: CASSKDRGAYNEQFF
v_call: TRBV11-2; clone_size: NA; j_call: TRBJ2-3; d_call: TRBD2; cdr3_nt: TGTGCCAGCATCCCAACAATCCTCCGAGCGGCTAGCGGGGGGAGAGATACGCAGTATTTT; cdr3_aa: CASIPTILRAASGGRDTQYF
v_call: TRBV5-1; clone_size: few; j_call: TRBJ2-5; d_call: NA; cdr3_nt: TGCGCCAGCAGCAGGGGGTTTTGGTTCTTC; cdr3_aa: CASSRGFWFF
v_call: TRBV7-2; clone_size: NA; j_call: TRBJ1-2; d_call: NA; cdr3_nt: TGTGCCAGCAGCCAGAGGGGAATCAGCTACACCTTC; cdr3_aa: CASSQRGISYTF
v_call: TRBV24-1; clone_size: NA; j_call: TRBJ2-1; d_call: NA; cdr3_nt: TGTGCCACCAGTGCCCCGGGGTCTCCCTCAGGCAATGAGCAGTTCTTC; cdr3_aa: CATSAPGSPSGNEQFF
v_call: TRBV7-3; clone_size: NA; j_call: TRBJ2-1; d_call: NA; cdr3_nt: TGTGCCAGCAGCCTGACCCAAGCGGCCTTATACAATGAGCAGTTCTTC; cdr3_aa: CASSLTQAALYNEQFF
v_call: TRBV6-2/TRBV6-3; clone_size: NA; j_call: TRBJ2-1; d_call: NA; cdr3_nt: TGTGCCAGCAGTTATTCCGCAAATGAGCAGTTCTTC; cdr3_aa: CASSYSANEQFF
v_call: TRBV28; clone_size: few; j_call: TRBJ1-6; d_call: NA; cdr3_nt: TGTGCCAGCAGTCCCCCGGACCGCAGTCCCGATTCACCCCTCCACTTT; cdr3_aa: CASSPPDRSPDSPLHF
v_call: TRBV4-2; clone_size: few; j_call: TRBJ2-3; d_call: TRBD2; cdr3_nt: TGTGCCAGCAGCCAAGATCGTAGGCGGGGGGCGGTGGATACGCAGTATTTT; cdr3_aa: CASSQDRRRGAVDTQYF
v_call: TRBV12-5; clone_size: NA; j_call: TRBJ1-5; d_call: NA; cdr3_nt: TGTGCTAGTGGTTTGGTATTGGGGCAGTCCAATCAGCCCCAGCATTTT; cdr3_aa: CASGLVLGQSNQPQHF
v_call: TRBV6-1; clone_size: NA; j_call: TRBJ2-3; d_call: TRBD1; cdr3_nt: TGTGCCAGCAGTAGGGACAGTATAAACTCCTACGAGCAGTACTTT; cdr3_aa: CASSRDSINSYEQYF
v_call: TRBV6-5; clone_size: few; j_call: TRBJ2-5; d_call: TRBD2; cdr3_nt: TGTGCCAGCCCTAGCGGGGACCAAGAGACCCAGTACTTC; cdr3_aa: CASPSGDQETQYF
v_call: TRBV3-1; clone_size: NA; j_call: TRBJ1-4; d_call: TRBD1; cdr3_nt: TGTGCCAGCAGCTCGGGACAGGCAGAAAAACTGTTTTTT; cdr3_aa: CASSSGQAEKLFF
v_call: TRBV12-3/TRBV12-4; clone_size: NA; j_call: TRBJ2-3; d_call: TRBD1; cdr3_nt: TGTGCCAGCAGTTCCGGTGGCAGGGGGATCGCAGATACGCAGTATTTT; cdr3_aa: CASSSGGRGIADTQYF
v_call: TRBV28; clone_size: NA; j_call: TRBJ2-5; d_call: NA; cdr3_nt: TGTGCCAGCAGATACCTAGGAGGGGCGGGTGAGCAGTACTTC; cdr3_aa: CASRYLGGAGEQYF
v_call: TRBV18; clone_size: NA; j_call: TRBJ1-4; d_call: TRBD1; cdr3_nt: TGTGCCAGCTCACCTCAGGGACAGGGAGCTAATGAAAAACTGTTTTTT; cdr3_aa: CASSPQGQGANEKLFF
v_call: TRBV6-5; clone_size: few; j_call: TRBJ2-3; d_call: NA; cdr3_nt: TGTGCCAGCAGTAGACTAGGCCAGACAGATACGCAGTATTTT; cdr3_aa: CASSRLGQTDTQYF
v_call: TRBV18; clone_size: NA; j_call: TRBJ1-4; d_call: NA; cdr3_nt: TGTGCCAGCTCGCCAACAGGGTCGGGTGAAAAACTGTTTTTT; cdr3_aa: CASSPTGSGEKLFF
v_call: TRBV5-6; clone_size: NA; j_call: TRBJ1-2; d_call: TRBD1; cdr3_nt: TGTGCCAGCACCACCGGGACAGGGGTCTCCTATGGCTACACCTTC; cdr3_aa: CASTTGTGVSYGYTF
v_call: TRBV12-3/TRBV12-4; clone_size: few; j_call: TRBJ2-7; d_call: NA; cdr3_nt: TGTGCCAGCAGTCCTAGCCGCGGATACGAGCAGTACTTC; cdr3_aa: CASSPSRGYEQYF
v_call: TRBV5-1; clone_size: few; j_call: TRBJ2-5; d_call: TRBD2; cdr3_nt: TGCGCCAGCAGCCCTGGGACTAGCGGGGGCGGGCGAGAGACCCAGTACTTC; cdr3_aa: CASSPGTSGGGRETQYF
v_call: TRBV27; clone_size: few; j_call: TRBJ1-2; d_call: TRBD1; cdr3_nt: TGTGCCAGCAGGCTGACAGGGGACTATGGCTACACCTTC; cdr3_aa: CASRLTGDYGYTF
v_call: TRBV25-1; clone_size: NA; j_call: TRBJ2-1; d_call: NA; cdr3_nt: TGTGCCAGCAGTGAACCCCGGATTGACAATGAGCAGTTCTTC; cdr3_aa: CASSEPRIDNEQFF
v_call: TRBV12-3/TRBV12-4; clone_size: NA; j_call: TRBJ1-2; d_call: TRBD1; cdr3_nt: TGTGCCAGCAGTGTCCGGGACAGCCCCAACTATGGCTACACCTTC; cdr3_aa: CASSVRDSPNYGYTF
v_call: TRBV24-1; clone_size: few; j_call: TRBJ2-2; d_call: NA; cdr3_nt: TGTGCCACCAGTGATTTCTCCGGCAGAAACACCGGGGAGCTGTTTTTT; cdr3_aa: CATSDFSGRNTGELFF
v_call: TRBV6-1; clone_size: NA; j_call: TRBJ2-1; d_call: TRBD2; cdr3_nt: TGTGCCAGCCTTCCGGGGAGGGTAAACAATGAGCAGTTCTTC; cdr3_aa: CASLPGRVNNEQFF
v_call: TRBV28; clone_size: NA; j_call: TRBJ1-4; d_call: NA; cdr3_nt: TGTGCCAGCAGGGGGGCTGGCCTGGCCAAACTGTTTTTT; cdr3_aa: CASRGAGLAKLFF
v_call: TRBV20-1; clone_size: few; j_call: TRBJ2-4; d_call: NA; cdr3_nt: TGCAGTGCTCACAGGGGACTAGCCAAAAACATTCAGTACTTC; cdr3_aa: CSAHRGLAKNIQYF
v_call: TRBV7-6; clone_size: few; j_call: TRBJ1-4; d_call: NA; cdr3_nt: TGTGCCAGCAGCTTAGTATCGACTGGTGAAAAACTGTTTTTT; cdr3_aa: CASSLVSTGEKLFF
v_call: TRBV4-2; clone_size: few; j_call: TRBJ1-6; d_call: NA; cdr3_nt: TGTGCCAGCAGCCCGTCCCAGGCAGGGGATTCACCCCTCCACTTT; cdr3_aa: CASSPSQAGDSPLHF
v_call: TRBV5-1; clone_size: NA; j_call: TRBJ2-4; d_call: NA; cdr3_nt: TGCGCCAGAAACTCAGGGGCCTCTAGCAGGAACATTCAGTACTTC; cdr3_aa: CARNSGASSRNIQYF
v_call: TRBV10-3; clone_size: NA; j_call: TRBJ1-4; d_call: NA; cdr3_nt: TGTGCCATCAGTGAGTCGGGGTCTGGCGAAAAACTGTTTTTT; cdr3_aa: CAISESGSGEKLFF
v_call: TRBV12-3/TRBV12-4; clone_size: NA; j_call: TRBJ2-1; d_call: NA; cdr3_nt: TGTGCCAGCAGTTTTGGGGGCTATGAGCAGTTCTTC; cdr3_aa: CASSFGGYEQFF
v_call: TRBV20-1; clone_size: NA; j_call: TRBJ1-4; d_call: NA; cdr3_nt: TGCAGTGCTAGCCCCCCAGGGGAGGTCGAAAAACTGTTTTTT; cdr3_aa: CSASPPGEVEKLFF
v_call: TRBV10-3; clone_size: few; j_call: TRBJ1-4; d_call: NA; cdr3_nt: TGTGCCATCAGTGAGTCTCTTGCAACTAATGAAAAACTGTTTTTT; cdr3_aa: CAISESLATNEKLFF
v_call: TRBV12-3/TRBV12-4; clone_size: NA; j_call: TRBJ1-3; d_call: NA; cdr3_nt: TGTGCCAGCAGTTTCGCGGTAGAAAGCACCATATATTTT; cdr3_aa: CASSFAVESTIYF
v_call: TRBV5-1; clone_size: few; j_call: TRBJ2-1; d_call: NA; cdr3_nt: TGCGCCAGCAGCTTGGAGGGCCCCGACAATGAGCAGTTCTTC; cdr3_aa: CASSLEGPDNEQFF
v_call: TRBV29-1; clone_size: few; j_call: TRBJ1-4; d_call: TRBD1; cdr3_nt: TGCAGCATAAGACAGGGAGAGAGTCCAAAACTGTTTTTT; cdr3_aa: CSIRQGESPKLFF
v_call: TRBV3-1; clone_size: many; j_call: TRBJ2-7; d_call: TRBD2; cdr3_nt: TGTGCCAGCAGCCAAGTAGCGGGGAGGGTCCAGTACTTC; cdr3_aa: CASSQVAGRVQYF
v_call: TRBV10-3; clone_size: NA; j_call: TRBJ2-5; d_call: NA; cdr3_nt: TGTGCCATCAGTCAGGACCGCCCCGAGACCCAGTACTTC; cdr3_aa: CAISQDRPETQYF
v_call: TRBV2; clone_size: NA; j_call: TRBJ2-5; d_call: TRBD2; cdr3_nt: TGTGCCAGCAGTCCGGGACTAGCGGTCCAGACCCAGTACTTC; cdr3_aa: CASSPGLAVQTQYF
v_call: TRBV3-1; clone_size: NA; j_call: TRBJ2-5; d_call: TRBD2; cdr3_nt: TGTGCCAGCAGCCAAGATCTAGGCGGGGGTGAGACCCAGTACTTC; cdr3_aa: CASSQDLGGGETQYF
v_call: TRBV7-2; clone_size: few; j_call: TRBJ1-4; d_call: TRBD1; cdr3_nt: TGTGCCAGCAGCCAAACCGGGACAGGGAGGATACGGGATGAAAAACTGTTTTTT; cdr3_aa: CASSQTGTGRIRDEKLFF
v_call: TRBV6-6; clone_size: few; j_call: TRBJ1-1; d_call: TRBD1; cdr3_nt: TGTGCCAGCAGTGGCAGGACAGGGAACACTGAAGCTTTCTTT; cdr3_aa: CASSGRTGNTEAFF
v_call: TRBV3-1; clone_size: few; j_call: TRBJ2-5; d_call: NA; cdr3_nt: TGTGCCAGCAGCCAATCCCGGGGAGTTGGTGAGACCCAGTACTTC; cdr3_aa: CASSQSRGVGETQYF
v_call: TRBV12-3/TRBV12-4; clone_size: NA; j_call: TRBJ2-5; d_call: NA; cdr3_nt: TGTGCCAGCAGTCCCCGGGGCCCCAAGGAGACCCAGTACTTC; cdr3_aa: CASSPRGPKETQYF